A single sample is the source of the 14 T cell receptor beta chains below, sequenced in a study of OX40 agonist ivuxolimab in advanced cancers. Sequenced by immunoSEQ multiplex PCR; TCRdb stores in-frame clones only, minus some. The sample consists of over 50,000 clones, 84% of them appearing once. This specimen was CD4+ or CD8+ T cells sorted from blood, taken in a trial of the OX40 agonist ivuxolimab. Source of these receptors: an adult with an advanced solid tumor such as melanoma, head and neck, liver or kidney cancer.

CDR3: CAWSGSGIYEQYF. The DNA of the CDR3 is TGTGCCTGGAGCGGTAGCGGGATTTACGAGCAGTACTTC. This chain uses TRBV30 with TRBJ2-7; 8 bases fit TRBD2. The trim removed 3 bases at V and 4 bases at J, leaving 5 bases unmatched. The CDR3 consists of 13 residues. Germline V gene data show CDR1 as GTSNPN and CDR2 as SVGIG (reference sequence).

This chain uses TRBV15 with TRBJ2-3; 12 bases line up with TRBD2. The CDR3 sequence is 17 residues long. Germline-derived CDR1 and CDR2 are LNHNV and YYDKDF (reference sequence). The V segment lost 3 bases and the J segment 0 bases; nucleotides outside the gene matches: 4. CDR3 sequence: CATSSGLAGISTDTQYF. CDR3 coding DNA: TGTGCCACCAGCAGCGGACTAGCGGGAATTAGCACAGATACGCAGTATTTT.

CDR3 nucleotides: TGTGCCAGTCATAAAGGACAACTGAGCTCTGGAAACACCATATATTTT. This translates into CASHKGQLSSGNTIYF. This chain joins TRBV19 and TRBJ1-3, with a possible D match to TRBD1 (5 bases). The germline V gene has CDR1 LNHDA and CDR2 SQIVND (reference sequence). V was clipped by 8 bases and J by 0 bases, with 17 bases between them. The CDR3 consists of 16 residues. Variable domain in full (rest from reference TRBV19 and TRBJ1-3): DGGITQSPKYLFRKEGQNVTLSCEQNLNHDAMYWYRQDPGQGLRLIYYSQIVNDFQKGDIAEGYSVSREKKESFPLTVTSAQKNPTAFYLCASHKGQLSSGNTIYFGEGSWLTVV.

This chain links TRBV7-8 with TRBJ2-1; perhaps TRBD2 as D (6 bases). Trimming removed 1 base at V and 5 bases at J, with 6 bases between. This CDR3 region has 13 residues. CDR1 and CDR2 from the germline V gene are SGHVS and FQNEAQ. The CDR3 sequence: CASSLGTNNEQFF. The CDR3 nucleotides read TGTGCCAGCAGCTTAGGGACTAACAATGAGCAGTTCTTC.

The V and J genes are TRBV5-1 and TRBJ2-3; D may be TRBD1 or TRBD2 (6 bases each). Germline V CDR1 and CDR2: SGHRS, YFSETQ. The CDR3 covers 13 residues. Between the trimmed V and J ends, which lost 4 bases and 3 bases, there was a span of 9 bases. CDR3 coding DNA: TGCGCCAGCAGCAGAGGGGGGACAGATACGCAGTATTTT. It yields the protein CASSRGGTDTQYF.

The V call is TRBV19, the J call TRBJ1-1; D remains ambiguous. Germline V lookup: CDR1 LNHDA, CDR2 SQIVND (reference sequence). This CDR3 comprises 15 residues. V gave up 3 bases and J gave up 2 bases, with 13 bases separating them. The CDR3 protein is CASSIPRRANTEAFF. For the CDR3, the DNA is TGTGCCAGTAGTATCCCCAGGAGAGCAAACACTGAAGCTTTCTTT.

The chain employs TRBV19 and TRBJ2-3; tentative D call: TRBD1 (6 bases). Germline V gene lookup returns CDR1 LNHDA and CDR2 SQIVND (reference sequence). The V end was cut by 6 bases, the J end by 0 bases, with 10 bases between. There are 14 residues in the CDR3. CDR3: CASRTDRSTDTQYF. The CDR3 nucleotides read TGTGCCAGTAGGACCGACAGGAGCACAGATACGCAGTATTTT.

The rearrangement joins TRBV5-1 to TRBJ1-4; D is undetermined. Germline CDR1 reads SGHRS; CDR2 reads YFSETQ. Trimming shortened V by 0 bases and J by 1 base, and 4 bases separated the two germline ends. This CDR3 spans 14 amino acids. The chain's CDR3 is CASSLGGTNEKLFF. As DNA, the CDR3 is TGCGCCAGCAGCTTGGGAGGAACTAATGAAAAACTGTTTTTT.

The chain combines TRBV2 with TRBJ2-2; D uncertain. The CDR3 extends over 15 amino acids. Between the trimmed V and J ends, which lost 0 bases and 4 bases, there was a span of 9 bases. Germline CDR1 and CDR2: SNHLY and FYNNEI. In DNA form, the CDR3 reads TGTGCCAGCAGTGAAGCTCTCGGTGCCACCGGGGAGCTGTTTTTT. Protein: CASSEALGATGELFF.

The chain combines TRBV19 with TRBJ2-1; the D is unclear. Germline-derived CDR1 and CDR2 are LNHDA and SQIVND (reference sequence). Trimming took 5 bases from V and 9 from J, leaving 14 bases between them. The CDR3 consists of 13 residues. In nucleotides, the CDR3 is TGTGCCAGTAGTCCCCAAGGGTGGTTTGAGCAGTTCTTC. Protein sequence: CASSPQGWFEQFF.

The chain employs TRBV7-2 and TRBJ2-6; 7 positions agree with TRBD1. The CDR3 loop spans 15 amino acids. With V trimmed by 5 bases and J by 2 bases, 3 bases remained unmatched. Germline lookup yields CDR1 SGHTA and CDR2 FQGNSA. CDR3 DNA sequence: TGTGCCAGCAGCCGAGACAGGGCTGGGGCCAACGTCCTGACTTTC. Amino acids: CASSRDRAGANVLTF.

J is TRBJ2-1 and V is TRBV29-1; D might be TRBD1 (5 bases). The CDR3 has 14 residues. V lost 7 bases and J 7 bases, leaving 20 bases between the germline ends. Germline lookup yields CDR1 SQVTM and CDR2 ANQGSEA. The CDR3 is CSGPKTEGANEQFF. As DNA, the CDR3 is TGCAGCGGCCCCAAGACGGAAGGGGCGAATGAGCAGTTCTTC.

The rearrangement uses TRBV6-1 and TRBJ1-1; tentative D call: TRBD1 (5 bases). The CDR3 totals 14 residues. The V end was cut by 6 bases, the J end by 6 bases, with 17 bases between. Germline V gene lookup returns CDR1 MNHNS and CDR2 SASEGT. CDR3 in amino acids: CASSPFSGSAEAFF. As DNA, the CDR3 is TGTGCCAGCAGCCCCTTTTCAGGGAGCGCTGAAGCTTTCTTT.

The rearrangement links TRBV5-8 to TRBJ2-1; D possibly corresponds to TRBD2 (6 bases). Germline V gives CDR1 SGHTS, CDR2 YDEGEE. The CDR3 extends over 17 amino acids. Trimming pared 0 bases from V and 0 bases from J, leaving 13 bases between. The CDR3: CASSLGGDPGSYNEQFF. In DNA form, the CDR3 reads TGTGCCAGCAGCTTGGGGGGGGACCCCGGCTCCTACAATGAGCAGTTCTTC.